This TCR beta chain was retrieved from a study of cytomegalovirus exposure and HLA in healthy donors. Trimming cost V 5 bases and J 5 bases; bases outside gene matches: 11. Germline V CDR1 and CDR2: LNHDA, SQIVND (reference sequence). This CDR3 has 15 residues. The PCR ran on 60 Vbeta and 13 Jbeta primers. Data came from immunoSEQ multiplex PCR; TCRdb stores just in-frame clones and leaves some out. Of 100,000 to 150,000 clones in the sample, 70% to 85% are singletons; the top ten hold about 1.8%. The rearrangement uses TRBV19 and TRBJ1-1; 7 nucleotides line up with TRBD1. The origin of this receptor is a man between 18 and 35 years old in good health and CMV-seronegative. Sequenced input: PBMCs. The CDR3 DNA follows: TGTGCCAGTAGTCGCGGGGACAGTTGGATGACTGAAGCTTTCTTT. Protein: CASSRGDSWMTEAFF. The whole variable domain, remainder taken from reference TRBV19 and TRBJ1-1, is DGGITQSPKYLFRKEGQNVTLSCEQNLNHDAMYWYRQDPGQGLRLIYYSQIVNDFQKGDIAEGYSVSREKKESFPLTVTSAQKNPTAFYLCASSRGDSWMTEAFFGQGTRLTVV.